These 5 T cell receptor beta chains were all obtained from the same sample, sequenced in a study of regulatory T cells in long-lasting Graves disease. Library construction for TCR beta used iRepertoire HTBI primers and Arm-PCR of CDR3 regions. TCRdb reprocessed the multiplex PCR reads via MiXCR and lists one record per CDR3 protein. The sample contains around 450,000 distinct CDR3 sequences, over 12% of which appear only once. Time point noted: newly diagnosed GD, antithyroid drugs for less than 3 months. The TCR library used RNA extracted from PBMCs. These records were also assigned to another study, of T cells in Graves' hyperthyroidism and ophthalmopathy.

Here the sequenced sample was peripheral blood mononuclear cells (PBMCs), taken at new diagnosis, from a patient treated with antithyroid drugs. The receptor source for this set is a woman in her 40s with Graves disease.

On this clonotype: This likely stems from a read error, as it lies one base from a far larger clone. The CDR3 does not close with the conserved phenylalanine or tryptophan, likely indicating a read error. The chain has TRBV7-2 and TRBJ2-1; D gene ambiguous. Germline V gene sequence: CDR1 SGHTA, CDR2 FQGNSA. The V gene lost 5 bases and the J gene lost 6 bases, with 14 bases spanning the gap. This CDR3 contains 14 residues. The DNA for the CDR3 is TGTGCCAGCAGCCAAGGGTCGCAGACCAATGAGCAGTTCGTC. This codes for CASSQGSQTNEQFV.

This clonotype was counted only a few times. The rearrangement joins TRBV19 to TRBJ2-2; D is possibly TRBD1 (5 bases). Trimming pared 9 bases from V and 1 base from J, leaving 15 bases between. The germline V gene has CDR1 LNHDA and CDR2 SQIVND (reference sequence). This CDR3 region has 15 residues. The CDR3 here is CASTTRQLNTGELFF. In DNA, the CDR3 is TGTGCCAGCACCACCAGACAGCTGAACACCGGGGAGCTGTTTTTT.

For this clonotype: The junction does not match germline at one end; this may be a read error. This chain connects TRBV12-5 to TRBJ1-1, with TRBD1 as a possible D gene (6 bases). Germline CDR1 reads LGHNT; CDR2 reads FRNRAP. CDR3 length: 14 amino acids. This CDR3 reads CASVLQGFGTEASF. CDR3 DNA: TGTGCTAGTGTTTTACAGGGTTTCGGCACTGAAGCTTCCTTT.

This clonotype came up many times. The chain couples TRBV30 to TRBJ1-5, with a weak D call TRBD1 (5 bases). V was pared by 3 bases and J by 0 bases, with 12 bases between. The germline CDR1 and CDR2 sequences are GTSNPN and SVGIG (reference sequence). This CDR3 spans 15 amino acids. The DNA for the CDR3 is TGTGCCTGGAGGAACGCACAGGCTAGCAATCAGCCCCAGCATTTT. Its protein product is CAWRNAQASNQPQHF.

Ten or more counts support this clonotype. This rearrangement joins TRBV2 to TRBJ2-1; 9 nucleotides match TRBD2. The CDR3 has 16 residues. Looked up from germline, CDR1 is SNHLY and CDR2 is FYNNEI. With V trimmed by 4 bases and J by 2 bases, 6 bases remained unmatched. The chain's CDR3 is CASSGSGGRAYNEQFF. CDR3 sequence (DNA): TGTGCCAGCAGTGGGTCTGGCGGGAGGGCCTACAATGAGCAGTTCTTC.